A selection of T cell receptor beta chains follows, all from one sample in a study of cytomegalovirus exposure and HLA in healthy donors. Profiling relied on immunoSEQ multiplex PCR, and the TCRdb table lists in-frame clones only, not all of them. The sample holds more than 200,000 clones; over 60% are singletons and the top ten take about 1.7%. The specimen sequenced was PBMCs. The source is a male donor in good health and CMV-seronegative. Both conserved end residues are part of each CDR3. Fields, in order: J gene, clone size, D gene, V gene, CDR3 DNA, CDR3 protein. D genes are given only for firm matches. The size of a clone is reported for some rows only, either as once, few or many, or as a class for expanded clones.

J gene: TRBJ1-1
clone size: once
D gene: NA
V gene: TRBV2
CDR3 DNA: TGTGCCAGCAACTTGAAGACGGAGTACACTGAAGCTTTCTTT
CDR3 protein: CASNLKTEYTEAFF

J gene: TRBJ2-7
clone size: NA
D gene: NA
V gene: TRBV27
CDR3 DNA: TGTGCCAGCAGTCCTTCCACAGGCTCCTACGAGCAGTACTTC
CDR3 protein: CASSPSTGSYEQYF

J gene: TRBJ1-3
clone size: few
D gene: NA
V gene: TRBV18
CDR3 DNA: TGTGCCAGCTCACCACCGCTTCAGGGCCCCTCTGGAAACACCATATATTTT
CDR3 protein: CASSPPLQGPSGNTIYF

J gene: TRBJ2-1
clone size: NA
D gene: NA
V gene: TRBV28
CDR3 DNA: TGTGCCACCCAAGGCGCGGGACGATACAATGAGCAGTTCTTC
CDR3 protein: CATQGAGRYNEQFF

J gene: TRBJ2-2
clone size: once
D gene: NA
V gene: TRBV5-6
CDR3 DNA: TGTGCCAGCAGTTTTAAGGGGCTAGCGACCACCGGGGAGCTGTTTTTT
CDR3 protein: CASSFKGLATTGELFF

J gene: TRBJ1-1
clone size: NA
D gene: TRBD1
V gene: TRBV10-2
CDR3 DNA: TGCGCCAGCAGGGGACAGGTACTTCGGAACACTGAAGCTTTCTTT
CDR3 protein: CASRGQVLRNTEAFF

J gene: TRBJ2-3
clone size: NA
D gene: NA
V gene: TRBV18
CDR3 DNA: TGTGCCAGCTCACCCCCGAGCGCAGATACGCAGTATTTT
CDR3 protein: CASSPPSADTQYF

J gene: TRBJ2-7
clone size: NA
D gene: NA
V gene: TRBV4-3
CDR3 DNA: TGCGCCAGCAGCCAACAACCCCAGGGTATAGAGCAGTACTTC
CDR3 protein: CASSQQPQGIEQYF

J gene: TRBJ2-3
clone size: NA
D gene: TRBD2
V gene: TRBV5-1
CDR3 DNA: TGCGCCAGCAGCCCGGGGGTATCGGCGGGAGCTATCCGCACAGATACGCAGTATTTT
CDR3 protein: CASSPGVSAGAIRTDTQYF

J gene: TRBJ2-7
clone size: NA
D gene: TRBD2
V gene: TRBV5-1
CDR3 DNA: TGCGCCAGCAGCTTGTTGACTAGCCACCTCTACGAGCAGTACTTC
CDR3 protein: CASSLLTSHLYEQYF

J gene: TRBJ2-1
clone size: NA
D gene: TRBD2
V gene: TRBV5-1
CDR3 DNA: TGCGCCAGCAGCTTGGGCGGGGGCTCCTACAATGAGCAGTTCTTC
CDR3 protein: CASSLGGGSYNEQFF

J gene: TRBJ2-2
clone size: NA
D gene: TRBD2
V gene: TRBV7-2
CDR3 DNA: TGTGCCAGCATCGGAGCGGGAGGGAACACCGGGGAGCTGTTTTTT
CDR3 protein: CASIGAGGNTGELFF

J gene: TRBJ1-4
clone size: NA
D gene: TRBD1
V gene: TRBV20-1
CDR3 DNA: TGCAGTGCTCCGGACAGGTCAGAACGGTTTTTT
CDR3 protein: CSAPDRSERFF

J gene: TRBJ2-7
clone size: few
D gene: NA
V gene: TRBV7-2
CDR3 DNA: TGTGCCAGCACCCCTCGACCGGGATTCTACGAGCAGTACTTC
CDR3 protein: CASTPRPGFYEQYF

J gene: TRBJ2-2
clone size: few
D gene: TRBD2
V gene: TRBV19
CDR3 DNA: TGTGCCAGTAGTACTGGACTAGCGGGGGTCACCGGGGAGCTGTTTTTT
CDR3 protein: CASSTGLAGVTGELFF

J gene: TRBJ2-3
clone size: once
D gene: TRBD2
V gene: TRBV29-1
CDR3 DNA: TGCAGCGCTAGACTAGCAGAAAGGGTAGATACGCAGTATTTT
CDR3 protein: CSARLAERVDTQYF

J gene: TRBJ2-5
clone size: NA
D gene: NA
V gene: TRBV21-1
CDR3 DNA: TGTGCCAGCAGCAAAGACCCTGTTAGGAGGGGTTGTCAAGAGACCCAGTACTTC
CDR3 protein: CASSKDPVRRGCQETQYF

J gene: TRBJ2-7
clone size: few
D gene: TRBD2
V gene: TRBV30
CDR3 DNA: TGTGCCTGGGACTCTAGCGGGACGACCTACGAGCAGTACTTC
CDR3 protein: CAWDSSGTTYEQYF

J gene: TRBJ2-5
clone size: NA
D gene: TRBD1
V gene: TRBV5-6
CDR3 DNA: TGTGCCAGCAGCCCCCGACAGGGGGCTGGCCAAGAGACCCAGTACTTC
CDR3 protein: CASSPRQGAGQETQYF

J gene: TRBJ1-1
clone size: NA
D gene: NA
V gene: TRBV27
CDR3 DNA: TGTGCCAGCAGTTTTAGTGTGAACACTGAAGCTTTCTTT
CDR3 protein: CASSFSVNTEAFF

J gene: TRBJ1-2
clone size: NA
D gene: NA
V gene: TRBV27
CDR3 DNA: TGTGCCAGCAGTTTATCGGGGGGGCAGATCGGCTATGGCTACACCTTC
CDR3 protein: CASSLSGGQIGYGYTF

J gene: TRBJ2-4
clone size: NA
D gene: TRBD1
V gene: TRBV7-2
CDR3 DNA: TGTGCCAGCAGCTCCACTAGGACAGGCGGACAAAACATTCAGTACTTC
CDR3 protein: CASSSTRTGGQNIQYF

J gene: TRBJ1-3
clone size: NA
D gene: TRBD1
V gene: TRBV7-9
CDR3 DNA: TGTGCCAGCAGTCTCGGGACAGGGAGCTCTGGAAACACCATATATTTT
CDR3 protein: CASSLGTGSSGNTIYF

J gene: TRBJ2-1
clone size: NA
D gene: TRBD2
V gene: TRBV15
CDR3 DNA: TGTGCCACCAGCAGAGATATGGGACTAGCGGGTATTGAGCAGTTCTTC
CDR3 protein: CATSRDMGLAGIEQFF

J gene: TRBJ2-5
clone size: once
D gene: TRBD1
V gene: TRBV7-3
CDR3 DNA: TGTGCCAGCAGCCGGACAGGGACAGAGACCCAGTACTTC
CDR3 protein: CASSRTGTETQYF

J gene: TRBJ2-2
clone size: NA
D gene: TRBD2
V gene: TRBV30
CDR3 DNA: TGTGCCTGGAGCCCTCCCGGGAGGGCAGCCACCGGGGAGCTGTTTTTT
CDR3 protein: CAWSPPGRAATGELFF

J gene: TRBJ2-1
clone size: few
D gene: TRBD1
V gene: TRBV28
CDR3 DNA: TGTGCCAGCACGGACAGGGGGAATGAGCAGTTCTTC
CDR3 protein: CASTDRGNEQFF

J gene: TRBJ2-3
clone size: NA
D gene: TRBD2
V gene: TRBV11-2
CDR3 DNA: TGTGCCAGCAGCTTAGGGCTAGCGGGAAACACAGATACGCAGTATTTT
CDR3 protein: CASSLGLAGNTDTQYF

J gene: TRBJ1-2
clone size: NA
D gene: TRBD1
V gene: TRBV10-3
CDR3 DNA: TGTGCCATCAGGGGGACAGAGGCTAACTATGGCTACACCTTC
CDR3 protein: CAIRGTEANYGYTF

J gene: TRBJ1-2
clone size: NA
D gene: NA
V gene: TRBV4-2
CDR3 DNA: TGTGCCAGCAGCCAAGGTGGAACCCAGGGGAACTATGGCTACACCTTC
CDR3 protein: CASSQGGTQGNYGYTF

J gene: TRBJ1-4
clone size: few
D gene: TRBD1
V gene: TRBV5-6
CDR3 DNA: TGTGCCAGCAGCTCATGGACAGGGGGTGAAAAACTGTTTTTT
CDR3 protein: CASSSWTGGEKLFF

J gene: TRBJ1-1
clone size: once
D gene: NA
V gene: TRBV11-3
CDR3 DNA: TGTGCCAGCAGCTATGAGGGGAACACTGAAGCTTTCTTT
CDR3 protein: CASSYEGNTEAFF

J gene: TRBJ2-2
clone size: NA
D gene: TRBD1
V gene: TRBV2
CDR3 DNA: TGTGCCAGCAGATTCACGAGGACAGGGAACACCGGGGAGCTGTTTTTT
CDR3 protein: CASRFTRTGNTGELFF

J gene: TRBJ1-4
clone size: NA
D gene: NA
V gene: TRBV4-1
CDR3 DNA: TGCGCCAGCAGCCCTCCAAACAGGAGTAATGAAAAACTGTTTTTT
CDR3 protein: CASSPPNRSNEKLFF

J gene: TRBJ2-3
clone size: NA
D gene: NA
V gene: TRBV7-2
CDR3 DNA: TGTGCCAGCAGCCCAGCGAGTAAAGATACGCAGTATTTT
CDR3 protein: CASSPASKDTQYF

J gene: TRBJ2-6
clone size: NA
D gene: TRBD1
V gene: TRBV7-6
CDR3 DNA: TGTGCCAGCAGCTTACAGGGGGCAAAGGCCGGGGCCAACGTCCTGACTTTC
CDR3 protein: CASSLQGAKAGANVLTF

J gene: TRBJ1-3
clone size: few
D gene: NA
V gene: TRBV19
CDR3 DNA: TGTGCCAGTAGTATCGTCAGGGGTGGAAACACCATATATTTT
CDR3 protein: CASSIVRGGNTIYF

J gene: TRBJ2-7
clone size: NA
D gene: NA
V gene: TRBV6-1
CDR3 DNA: TGTGCCAGCGCAGGGTCCTACGAGCAGTACTTC
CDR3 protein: CASAGSYEQYF

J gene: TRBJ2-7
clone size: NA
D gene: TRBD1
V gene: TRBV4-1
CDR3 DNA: TGCGCCAGCAGCCACCCGGGACAGGCCCTCGAGCAGTACTTC
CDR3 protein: CASSHPGQALEQYF

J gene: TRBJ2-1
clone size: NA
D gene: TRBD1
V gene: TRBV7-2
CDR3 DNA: TGTGCCAGCAGCTTGAACCGGGACAGGGGGGACAATGAGCAGTTCTTC
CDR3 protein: CASSLNRDRGDNEQFF

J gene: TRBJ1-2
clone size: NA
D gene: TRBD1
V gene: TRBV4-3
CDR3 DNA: TGCGCCAGCAGCCAAGCAATTGCCGGGGACAGGGGTGCCTATGGCTACACCTTC
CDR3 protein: CASSQAIAGDRGAYGYTF

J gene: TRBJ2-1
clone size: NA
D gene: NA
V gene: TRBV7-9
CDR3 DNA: TGTTCCAGCAGCAGGCGGGGCCGTGAGCAGTTCTTC
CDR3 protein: CSSSRRGREQFF

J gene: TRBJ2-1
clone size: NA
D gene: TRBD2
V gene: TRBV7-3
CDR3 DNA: TGTGCCAGCAGCTATTTGGGACTAGCCTACAATGAGCAGTTCTTC
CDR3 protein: CASSYLGLAYNEQFF

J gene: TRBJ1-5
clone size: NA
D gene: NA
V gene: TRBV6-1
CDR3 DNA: TGTGCCAGCAGTGAATTAGGAGGGACCCTCAATCAGCCCCAGCATTTT
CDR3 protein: CASSELGGTLNQPQHF

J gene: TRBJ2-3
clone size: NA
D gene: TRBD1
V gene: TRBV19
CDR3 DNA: TGTGCCAGTAGTAAACATCCGGGACAGGGCCTTTTTGATACGCAGTATTTT
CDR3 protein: CASSKHPGQGLFDTQYF